This TCR beta chain was identified in a study of shared T cell receptors in the human thymus. Using immunoSEQ multiplex PCR, the repertoire was profiled, and TCRdb retains in-frame clones only, with some absent. The sample includes some 700,000 clones, 88% of them seen just once. V was clipped by 3 bases and J by 2 bases, with 10 bases between them. Germline loops: CDR1 SGHTA, CDR2 FQGNSA. The CDR3 contains 15 residues. This sample also appeared in a second study, on human thymus T cells.

The sequenced sample consisted of thymocytes. The receptor's source is a boy less than two years old with a congenital heart defect. The J gene is TRBJ2-2, the V gene TRBV7-2, with no clear D. As DNA, the CDR3 is TGTGCCAGCAGCTTTGTAAAGAGCAACACCGGGGAGCTGTTTTTT. It translates to CASSFVKSNTGELFF.